In its sample, the clone carrying this T cell receptor beta chain was seen many times. The sample is drawn from a study of response to subunit inactivated influenza vaccine. TCRdb reprocessed the RT-PCR reads via MiXCR and lists one record per CDR3 protein. The sample contains approximately 500,000 distinct CDR3 sequences, approximately 14% of which appear only once. The V gene's germline CDR1 is MGHRA and CDR2 YSYEKL. The CDR3 spans 15 residues. The germline V and J ends were trimmed by 3 bases and 0 bases, with 9 bases remaining between them. The clonotype was recovered from a man aged 50 to 60 who received an inactivated influenza vaccine. The chain has TRBV4-1 and TRBJ1-3; no definite D call. The source material was PBMCs from blood, sampled 12 days after vaccination. CDR3 nucleotides: TGCGCCAGCAGCCACCCTCTCAGCTCTGGAAACACCATATATTTT. This codes for CASSHPLSSGNTIYF.